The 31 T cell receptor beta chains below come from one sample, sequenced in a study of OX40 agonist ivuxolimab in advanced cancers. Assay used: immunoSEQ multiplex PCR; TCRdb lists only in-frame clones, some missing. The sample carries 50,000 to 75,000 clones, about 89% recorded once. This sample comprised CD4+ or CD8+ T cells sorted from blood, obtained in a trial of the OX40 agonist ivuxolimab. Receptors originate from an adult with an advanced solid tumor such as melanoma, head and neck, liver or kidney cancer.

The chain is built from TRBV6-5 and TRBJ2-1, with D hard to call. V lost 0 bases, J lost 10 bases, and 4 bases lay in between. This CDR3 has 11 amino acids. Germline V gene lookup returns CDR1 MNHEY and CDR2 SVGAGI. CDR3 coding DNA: TGTGCCAGCAGTTACTCGGGCGAGCAGTTCTTC. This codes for CASSYSGEQFF.

In DNA, the CDR3 is TGCGCCAGCAGTTTCGACAGGGAGGAGACCCAGTACTTC. As protein: CASSFDREETQYF. The chain recombines TRBV5-1 with TRBJ2-5; TRBD1 matches at 7 bases. Trimming at V came to 5 bases and at J to 5 bases, leaving 6 bases not matched to a gene. Germline V gene sequence: CDR1 SGHRS, CDR2 YFSETQ. The CDR3 covers 13 residues.

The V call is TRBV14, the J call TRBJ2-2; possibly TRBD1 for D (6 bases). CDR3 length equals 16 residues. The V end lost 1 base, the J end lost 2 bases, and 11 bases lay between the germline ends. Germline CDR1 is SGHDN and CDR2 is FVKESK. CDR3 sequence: CASSQVWGRNTGELFF. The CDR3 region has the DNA TGTGCCAGCAGCCAAGTTTGGGGGCGTAACACCGGGGAGCTGTTTTTT.

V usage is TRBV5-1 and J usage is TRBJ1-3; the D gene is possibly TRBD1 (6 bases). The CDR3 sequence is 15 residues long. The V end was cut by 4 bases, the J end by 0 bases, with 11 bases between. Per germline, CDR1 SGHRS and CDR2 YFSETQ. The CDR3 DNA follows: TGCGCCAGCAGCGGGACACAGGGCTCTGGAAACACCATATATTTT. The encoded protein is CASSGTQGSGNTIYF.

CDR3: CASSSTGSYGYTF. The CDR3 nucleotides are TGTGCCAGCAGTTCGACAGGGTCCTATGGCTACACCTTC. The V gene is TRBV27, the J gene TRBJ1-2; 7 bases map to TRBD1. With V trimmed by 4 bases and J by 4 bases, 3 bases remained unmatched. This CDR3 contains 13 residues. The germline V gene encodes CDR1 MNHEY and CDR2 SMNVEV (reference sequence).

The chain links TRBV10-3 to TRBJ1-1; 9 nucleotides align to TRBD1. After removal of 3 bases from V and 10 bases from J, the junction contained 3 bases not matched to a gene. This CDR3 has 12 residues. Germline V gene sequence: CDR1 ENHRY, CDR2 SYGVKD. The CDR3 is CAISEVTGGAFF. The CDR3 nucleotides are TGTGCCATCAGTGAAGTGACAGGGGGAGCTTTCTTT.

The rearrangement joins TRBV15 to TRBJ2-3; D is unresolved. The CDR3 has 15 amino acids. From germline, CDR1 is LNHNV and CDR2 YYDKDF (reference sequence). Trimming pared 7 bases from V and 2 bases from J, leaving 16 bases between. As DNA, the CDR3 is TGTGCCACCACCCCCCAAGGCGGTCACACAGATACGCAGTATTTT. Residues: CATTPQGGHTDTQYF.

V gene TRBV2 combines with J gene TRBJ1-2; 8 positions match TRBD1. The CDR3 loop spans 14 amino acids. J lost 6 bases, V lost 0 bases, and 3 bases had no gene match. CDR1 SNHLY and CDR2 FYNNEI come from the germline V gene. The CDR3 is CASSEARQGHGYTF. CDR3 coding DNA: TGTGCCAGCAGTGAAGCGCGACAGGGGCATGGCTACACCTTC.

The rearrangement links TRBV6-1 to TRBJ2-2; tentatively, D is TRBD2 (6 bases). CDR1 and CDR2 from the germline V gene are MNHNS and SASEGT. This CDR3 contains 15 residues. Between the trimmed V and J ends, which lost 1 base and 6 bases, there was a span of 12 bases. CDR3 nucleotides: TGTGCCAGCAGTGAAGGGAGTGGGGAGGCCGGGGAGCTGTTTTTT. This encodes CASSEGSGEAGELFF.

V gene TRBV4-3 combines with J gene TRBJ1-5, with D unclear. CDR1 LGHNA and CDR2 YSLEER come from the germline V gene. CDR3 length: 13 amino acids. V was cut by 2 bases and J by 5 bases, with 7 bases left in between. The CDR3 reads CASSQTGYQPQHF. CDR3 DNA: TGCGCCAGCAGCCAAACGGGTTATCAGCCCCAGCATTTT.

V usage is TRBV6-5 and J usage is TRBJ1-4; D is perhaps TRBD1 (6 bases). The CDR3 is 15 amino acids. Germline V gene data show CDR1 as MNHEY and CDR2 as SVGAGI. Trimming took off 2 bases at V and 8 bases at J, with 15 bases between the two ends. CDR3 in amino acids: CASSYQPGHQEKLFF. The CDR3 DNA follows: TGTGCCAGCAGTTACCAGCCGGGACACCAGGAAAAACTGTTTTTT.

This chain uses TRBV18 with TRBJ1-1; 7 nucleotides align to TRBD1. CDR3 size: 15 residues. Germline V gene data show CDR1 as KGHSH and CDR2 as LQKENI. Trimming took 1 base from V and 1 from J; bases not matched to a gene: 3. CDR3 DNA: TGTGCCAGCTCACCACGGGGGGACAGGAACACTGAAGCTTTCTTT. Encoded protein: CASSPRGDRNTEAFF.

CDR3 coding DNA: TGTGCCAGCAGCTTACTAGCCTACGAGCAGTACTTC. Translation: CASSLLAYEQYF. The chain is built from TRBV12-1 and TRBJ2-7; TRBD2, the table's D call, was not compared with the DNA. TRBV12-1 is a pseudogene. The CDR3 sequence is 12 residues long.

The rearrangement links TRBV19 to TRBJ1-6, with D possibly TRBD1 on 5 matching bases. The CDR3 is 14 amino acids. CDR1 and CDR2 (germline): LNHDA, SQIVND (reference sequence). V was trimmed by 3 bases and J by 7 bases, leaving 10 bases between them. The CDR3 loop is CASSMGTGNSPLHF. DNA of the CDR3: TGTGCCAGTAGTATGGGGACCGGGAATTCACCCCTCCACTTT.

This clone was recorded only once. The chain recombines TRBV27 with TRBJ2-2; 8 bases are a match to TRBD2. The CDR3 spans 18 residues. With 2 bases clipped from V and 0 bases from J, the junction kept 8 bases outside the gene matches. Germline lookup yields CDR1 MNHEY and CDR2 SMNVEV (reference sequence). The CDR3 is CASSLRRRGGTNTGELFF. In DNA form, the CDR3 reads TGTGCCAGCAGTTTAAGGCGACGGGGGGGAACGAACACCGGGGAGCTGTTTTTT.

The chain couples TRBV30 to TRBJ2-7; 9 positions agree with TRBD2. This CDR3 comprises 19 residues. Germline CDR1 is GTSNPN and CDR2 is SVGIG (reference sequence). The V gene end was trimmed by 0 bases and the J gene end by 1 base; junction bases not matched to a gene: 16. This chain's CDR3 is CAWSVASRGGVRRSYEQYF. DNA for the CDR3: TGTGCCTGGAGTGTTGCTTCGCGGGGGGGGGTTCGTCGGTCCTACGAGCAGTACTTC. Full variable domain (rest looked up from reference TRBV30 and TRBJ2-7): SQTIHQWPATLVQPVGSPLSLECTVEGTSNPNLYWYRQAAGRGLQLLFYSVGIGQISSEVPQNLSASRPQDRQFILSSKKLLLSDSGFYLCAWSVASRGGVRRSYEQYFGPGTRLTVT.

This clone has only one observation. CDR3 sequence: CASSPGDRGHPTEAFF. CDR3 coding DNA: TGTGCCAGCTCACCAGGGGACAGGGGGCACCCAACTGAAGCTTTCTTT. The chain carries TRBV18 and TRBJ1-1, with 12 bases matching TRBD1. In germline, CDR1 is KGHSH, CDR2 LQKENI. CDR3 length equals 16 residues. V lost 2 bases and J lost 5; bases outside the gene matches: 6.

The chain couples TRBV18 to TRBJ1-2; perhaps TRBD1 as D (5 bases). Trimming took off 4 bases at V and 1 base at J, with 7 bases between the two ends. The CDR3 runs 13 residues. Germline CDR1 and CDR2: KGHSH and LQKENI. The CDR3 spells CASSQGFNYGYTF. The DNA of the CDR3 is TGTGCCAGCTCACAGGGGTTTAACTATGGCTACACCTTC.

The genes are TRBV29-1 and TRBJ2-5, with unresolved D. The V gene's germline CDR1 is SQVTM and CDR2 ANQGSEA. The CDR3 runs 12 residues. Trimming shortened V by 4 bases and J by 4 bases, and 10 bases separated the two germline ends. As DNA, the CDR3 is TGCAGCGTTGGCCGGCCCGGAGAGACCCAGTACTTC. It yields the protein CSVGRPGETQYF.

This CDR3 reads CASSPIMDRVYEQYF. CDR3 sequence (DNA): TGTGCCAGCAGCCCCATCATGGACAGGGTCTACGAGCAGTACTTC. The V and J genes are TRBV5-6 and TRBJ2-7, with 8 bases matching TRBD1. This CDR3 is 15 amino acids long. Germline loops: CDR1 SGHDT, CDR2 YYEEEE. The junction had 9 bases not matched to a gene; V was cut back by 4 bases and J by 3 bases.

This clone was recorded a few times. This chain's CDR3 is CATSRRRHTEAFF. The CDR3 nucleotides are TGTGCCACCAGCAGAAGACGGCACACTGAAGCTTTCTTT. This chain uses TRBV15 with TRBJ1-1; unclear D gene. Germline lookup yields CDR1 LNHNV and CDR2 YYDKDF (reference sequence). The CDR3 length is 13 residues. V was cut by 2 bases and J by 3 bases, with 7 bases left in between. The whole variable domain, filled in from reference TRBV15 and TRBJ1-1, reads DAMVIQNPRYQVTQFGKPVTLSCSQTLNHNVMYWYQQKSSQAPKLLFHYYDKDFNNEADTPDNFQSRRPNTSFCFLDIRSPGLGDTAMYLCATSRRRHTEAFFGQGTRLTVV.

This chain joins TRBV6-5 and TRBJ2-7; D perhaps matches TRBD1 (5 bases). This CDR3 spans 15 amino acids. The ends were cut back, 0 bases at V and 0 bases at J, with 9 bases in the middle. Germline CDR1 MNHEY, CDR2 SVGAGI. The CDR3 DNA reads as TGTGCCAGCAGTTACTCAGGACACTTCTCCTACGAGCAGTACTTC. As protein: CASSYSGHFSYEQYF.

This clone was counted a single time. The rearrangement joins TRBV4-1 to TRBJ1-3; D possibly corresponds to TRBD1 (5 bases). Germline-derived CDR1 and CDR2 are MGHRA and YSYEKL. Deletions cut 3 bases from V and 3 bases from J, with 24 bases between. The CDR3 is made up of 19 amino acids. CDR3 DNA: TGCGCCAGCAGCCACCCCCGGGGGGACGGATCCGTAGGTGGAAACACCATATATTTT. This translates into CASSHPRGDGSVGGNTIYF.

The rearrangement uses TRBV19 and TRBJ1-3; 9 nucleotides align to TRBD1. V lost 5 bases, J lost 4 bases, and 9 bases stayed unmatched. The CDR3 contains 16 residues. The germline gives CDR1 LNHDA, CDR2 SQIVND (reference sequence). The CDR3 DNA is TGTGCCAGTAGTCCCCTACAGGGGGCTGCGGGAAACACCATATATTTT. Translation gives CASSPLQGAAGNTIYF.

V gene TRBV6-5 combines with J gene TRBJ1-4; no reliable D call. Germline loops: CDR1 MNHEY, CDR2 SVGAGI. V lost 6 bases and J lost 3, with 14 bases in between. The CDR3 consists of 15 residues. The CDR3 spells CASSPTSVPNEKLFF. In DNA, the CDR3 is TGTGCCAGCAGCCCAACCTCCGTCCCTAATGAAAAACTGTTTTTT.

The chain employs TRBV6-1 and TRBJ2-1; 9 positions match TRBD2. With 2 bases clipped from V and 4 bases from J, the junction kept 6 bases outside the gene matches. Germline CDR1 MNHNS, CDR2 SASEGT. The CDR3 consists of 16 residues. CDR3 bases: TGTGCCAGCAGTGAATTGGCGGGAGGGGGGTACAATGAGCAGTTCTTC. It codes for CASSELAGGGYNEQFF.

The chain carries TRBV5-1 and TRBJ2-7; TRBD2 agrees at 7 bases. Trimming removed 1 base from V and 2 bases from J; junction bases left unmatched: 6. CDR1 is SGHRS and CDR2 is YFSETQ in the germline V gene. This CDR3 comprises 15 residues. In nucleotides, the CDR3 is TGCGCCAGCAGCTTGAATGCGGGAGATCCCTACGAGCAGTACTTC. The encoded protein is CASSLNAGDPYEQYF.

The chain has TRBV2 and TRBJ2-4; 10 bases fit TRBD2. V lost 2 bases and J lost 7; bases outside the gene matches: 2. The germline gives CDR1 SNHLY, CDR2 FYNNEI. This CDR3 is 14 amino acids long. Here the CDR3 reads CASSELAGANIQYF. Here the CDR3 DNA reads TGTGCCAGCAGTGAACTAGCGGGAGCTAACATTCAGTACTTC.

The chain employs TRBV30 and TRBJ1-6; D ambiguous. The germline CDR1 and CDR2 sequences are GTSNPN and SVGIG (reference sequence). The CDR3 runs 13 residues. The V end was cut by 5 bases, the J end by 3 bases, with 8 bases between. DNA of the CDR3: TGTGCCTGGGCTGAGGGCTATAATTCACCCCTCCACTTT. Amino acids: CAWAEGYNSPLHF.

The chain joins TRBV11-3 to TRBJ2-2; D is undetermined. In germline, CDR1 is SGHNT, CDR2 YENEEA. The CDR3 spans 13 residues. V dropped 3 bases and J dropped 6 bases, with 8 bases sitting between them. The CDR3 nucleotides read TGTGCCAGCAGCTTTCTAAGCGCCGGGGAGCTGTTTTTT. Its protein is CASSFLSAGELFF.

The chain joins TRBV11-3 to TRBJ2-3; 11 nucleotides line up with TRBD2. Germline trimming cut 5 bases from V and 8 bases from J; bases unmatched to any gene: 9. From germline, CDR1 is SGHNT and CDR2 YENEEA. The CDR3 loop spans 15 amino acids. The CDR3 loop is CASSQGLADLSTQYF. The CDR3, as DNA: TGTGCCAGCAGCCAGGGACTAGCGGACCTTAGTACGCAGTATTTT.